This TCR beta chain was profiled in a study of radiation and T cells in renal cell carcinoma. Study background: Nephrectomy followed 15 Gy stereotactic body radiation by 4 weeks.

Ten or more counts support this clone. Its antigen is still unknown. The CDR3 covers 14 residues. With 1 base removed from V and 4 bases from J, the gap between germline ends came to 13 bases. Germline values: CDR1 GTSNPN, CDR2 SVGIG (reference sequence). Method: immunoSEQ multiplex PCR; TCRdb's copy keeps in-frame clones and lacks some. The sample carries 150,000 or so clones, approximately 88% recorded once. Time point in this sample: blood 2 weeks post-SBRT. Treatment meaning: 15 Gy SBRT to primary tumor, nephrectomy 4 weeks later. Study-level points and caveats: Baseline intratumoral clonotype presence is unknown without pretreatment biopsies. In blood, top tumor clones expanded by 2 weeks, shrinking by 4.

This sequence joins TRBV30 and TRBJ1-1; D possibly corresponds to TRBD1 (5 bases). The clonotype comes from a woman in her 50s with renal cell carcinoma. The sequences come from blood, collected from a patient whose treatment included radiotherapy and nephrectomy. CDR3 loop: CAWSGVQGGTEAFF. CDR3 nucleotides: TGTGCCTGGAGTGGGGTGCAGGGTGGCACTGAAGCTTTCTTT.